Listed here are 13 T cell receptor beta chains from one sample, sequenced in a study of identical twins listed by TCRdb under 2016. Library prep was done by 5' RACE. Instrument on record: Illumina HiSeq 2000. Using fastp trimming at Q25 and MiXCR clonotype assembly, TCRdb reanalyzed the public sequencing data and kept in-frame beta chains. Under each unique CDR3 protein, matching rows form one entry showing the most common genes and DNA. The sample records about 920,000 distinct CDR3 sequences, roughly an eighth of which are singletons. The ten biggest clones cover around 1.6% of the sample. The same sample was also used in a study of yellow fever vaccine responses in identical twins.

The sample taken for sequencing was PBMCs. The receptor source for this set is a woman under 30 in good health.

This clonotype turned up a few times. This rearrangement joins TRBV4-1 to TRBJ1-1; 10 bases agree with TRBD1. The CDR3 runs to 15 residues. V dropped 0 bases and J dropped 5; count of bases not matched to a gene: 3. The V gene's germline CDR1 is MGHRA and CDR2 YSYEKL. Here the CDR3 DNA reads TGCGCCAGCAGCCAAGAGCCGGGACAGGGGACTGAAGCTTTCTTT. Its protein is CASSQEPGQGTEAFF.

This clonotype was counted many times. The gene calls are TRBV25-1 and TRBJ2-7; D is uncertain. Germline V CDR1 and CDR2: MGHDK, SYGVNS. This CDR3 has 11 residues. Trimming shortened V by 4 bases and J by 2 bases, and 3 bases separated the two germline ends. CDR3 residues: CASSAAYEQYF. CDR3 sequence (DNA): TGTGCCAGCAGTGCAGCCTACGAGCAGTACTTC.

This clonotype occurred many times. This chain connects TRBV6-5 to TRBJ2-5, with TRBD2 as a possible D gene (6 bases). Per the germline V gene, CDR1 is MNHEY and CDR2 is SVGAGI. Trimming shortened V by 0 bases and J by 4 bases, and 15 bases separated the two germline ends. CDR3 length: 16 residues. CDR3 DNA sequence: TGTGCCAGCAGTTACTCGACTAGGGGTGTGGGAGAGACCCAGTACTTC. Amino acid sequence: CASSYSTRGVGETQYF.

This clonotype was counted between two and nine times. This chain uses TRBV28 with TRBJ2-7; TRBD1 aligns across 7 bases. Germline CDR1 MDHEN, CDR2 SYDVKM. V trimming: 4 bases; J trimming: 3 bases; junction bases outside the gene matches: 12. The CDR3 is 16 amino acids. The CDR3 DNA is TGTGCCAGCAGTTCACAGGGGACCCCTCCCCTCTACGAGCAGTACTTC. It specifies CASSSQGTPPLYEQYF.

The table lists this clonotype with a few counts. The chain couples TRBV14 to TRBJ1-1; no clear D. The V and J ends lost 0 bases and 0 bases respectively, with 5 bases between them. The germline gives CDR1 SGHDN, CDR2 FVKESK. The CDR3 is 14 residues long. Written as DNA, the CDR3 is TGTGCCAGCAGCCAAGATTGGGTGAACACTGAAGCTTTCTTT. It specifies CASSQDWVNTEAFF.

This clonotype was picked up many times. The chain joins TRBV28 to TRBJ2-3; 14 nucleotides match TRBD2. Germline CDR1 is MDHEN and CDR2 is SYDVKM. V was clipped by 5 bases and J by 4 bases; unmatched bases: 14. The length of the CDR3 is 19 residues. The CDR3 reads CASSPTRTSGGIFADTQYF. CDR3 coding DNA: TGTGCCAGCAGTCCGACTCGGACTAGCGGGGGGATTTTCGCAGATACGCAGTATTTT.

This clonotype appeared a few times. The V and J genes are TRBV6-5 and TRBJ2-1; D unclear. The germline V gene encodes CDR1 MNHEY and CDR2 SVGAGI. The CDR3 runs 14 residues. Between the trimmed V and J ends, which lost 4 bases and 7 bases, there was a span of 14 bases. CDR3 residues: CASSSPLRPNEQFF. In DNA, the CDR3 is TGTGCCAGCAGTTCCCCCCTCCGACCGAATGAGCAGTTCTTC.

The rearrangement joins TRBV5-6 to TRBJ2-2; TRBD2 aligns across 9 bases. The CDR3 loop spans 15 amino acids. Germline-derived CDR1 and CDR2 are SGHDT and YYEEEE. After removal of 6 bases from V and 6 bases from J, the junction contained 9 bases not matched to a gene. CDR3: CASNLRLAVPGELFF. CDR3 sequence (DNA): TGTGCCAGCAACCTTCGACTAGCGGTTCCCGGGGAGCTGTTTTTT.

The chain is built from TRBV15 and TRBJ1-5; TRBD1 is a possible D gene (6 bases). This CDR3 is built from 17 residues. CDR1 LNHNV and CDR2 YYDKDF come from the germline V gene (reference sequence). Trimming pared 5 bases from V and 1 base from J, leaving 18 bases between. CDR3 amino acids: CATSPRDIRGSNQPQHF. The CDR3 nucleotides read TGTGCCACCAGCCCGCGGGACATAAGAGGGAGCAATCAGCCCCAGCATTTT. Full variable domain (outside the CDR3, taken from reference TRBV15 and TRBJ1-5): DAMVIQNPRYQVTQFGKPVTLSCSQTLNHNVMYWYQQKSSQAPKLLFHYYDKDFNNEADTPDNFQSRRPNTSFCFLDIRSPGLGDTAMYLCATSPRDIRGSNQPQHFGDGTRLSIL.

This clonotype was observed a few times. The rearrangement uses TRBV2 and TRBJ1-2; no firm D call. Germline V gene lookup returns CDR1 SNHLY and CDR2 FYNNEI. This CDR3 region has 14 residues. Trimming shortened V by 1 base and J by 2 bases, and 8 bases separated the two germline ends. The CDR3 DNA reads TGTGCCAGCAGTGAAGAAGTTGCCAACTATGGCTACACCTTC. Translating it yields CASSEEVANYGYTF.

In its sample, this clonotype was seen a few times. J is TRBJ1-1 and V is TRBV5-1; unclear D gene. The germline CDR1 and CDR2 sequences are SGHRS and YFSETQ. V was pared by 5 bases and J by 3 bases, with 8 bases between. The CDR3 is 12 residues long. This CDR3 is CASRVDDTEAFF. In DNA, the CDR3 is TGCGCCAGCAGGGTGGACGACACTGAAGCTTTCTTT.

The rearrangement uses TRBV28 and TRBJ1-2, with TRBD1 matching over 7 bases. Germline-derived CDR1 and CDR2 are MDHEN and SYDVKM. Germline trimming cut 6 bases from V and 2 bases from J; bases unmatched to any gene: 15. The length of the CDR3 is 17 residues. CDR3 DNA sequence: TGTGCCAGCAGCCGTTTACCACTGACAGGGTTGAACTATGGCTACACCTTC. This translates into CASSRLPLTGLNYGYTF.

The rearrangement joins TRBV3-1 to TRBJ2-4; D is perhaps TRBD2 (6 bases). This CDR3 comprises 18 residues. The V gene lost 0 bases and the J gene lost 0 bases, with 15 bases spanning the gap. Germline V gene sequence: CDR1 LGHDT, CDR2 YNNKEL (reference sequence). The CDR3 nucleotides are TGTGCCAGCAGCCAAGATCTTGGCGGGACTGTAGCCAAAAACATTCAGTACTTC. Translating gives CASSQDLGGTVAKNIQYF.